The rows below give T cell receptor beta chains drawn from one sample of a study of cytomegalovirus exposure and HLA in healthy donors. Assay used: immunoSEQ multiplex PCR; TCRdb lists only in-frame clones, some missing. The sample includes roughly 150,000 clones, approximately 9% of them seen just once. Material for sequencing was PBMCs. All receptors come from a male donor in good health and CMV-seronegative. CDR3s leave out the opening cysteine and the closing phenylalanine or tryptophan. A D gene is named only where the DNA matches it firmly. Part of the rows lack a size; the others show once, few, many or a class for expanded clones.

size	V	D	J	CDR3
few	TRBV27	NA	TRBJ1-2	ASSTRGWDGYT
NA	TRBV4-3	NA	TRBJ2-3	ASSQNLAKEDTDTQY
NA	TRBV28	NA	TRBJ1-1	ASSRGGKRSTEAF
NA	TRBV7-2	NA	TRBJ1-6	ASSDLSGDGSPLH
few	TRBV7-9	NA	TRBJ2-1	ASSPREWWNEQF
NA	TRBV9	NA	TRBJ2-6	ASSVGGRLDSGANVLT
NA	TRBV19	NA	TRBJ1-1	ASRPRDIPNTEAF
NA	TRBV9	TRBD2	TRBJ2-2	ASMPGGRNTGELF
few	TRBV27	TRBD1	TRBJ1-4	ASSKTRDRVEKLF
NA	TRBV4-3	TRBD1	TRBJ2-7	ASSQEGQGYEQY
NA	TRBV13	TRBD2	TRBJ2-7	ASSTGLALSYEQY
NA	TRBV27	NA	TRBJ2-2	ASGFTRQPTGELF
NA	TRBV4-3	NA	TRBJ1-1	ASSQVRGQTEAF
NA	TRBV7-2	NA	TRBJ2-1	ASTVTRLGPYNEQF
few	TRBV2	TRBD1	TRBJ2-7	ASSEQGAHEQY
few	TRBV14	TRBD2	TRBJ2-1	ASSQDTSGRRNPF
NA	TRBV9	TRBD1	TRBJ2-1	ASSNRDRAYNEQF
few	TRBV15	NA	TRBJ2-5	ATSFGKGGLETQY
NA	TRBV6-1	TRBD1	TRBJ1-2	ASSEEGARRGYT
few	TRBV30	NA	TRBJ2-3	AWTSRWGPGDTQY
few	TRBV7-8	TRBD2	TRBJ2-1	ASSLAGGRVSEQF
few	TRBV28	NA	TRBJ2-1	ASNGDLWARFPYGGYNEQF
NA	TRBV6-5	NA	TRBJ2-2	ASSYWDTGGELF
NA	TRBV19	NA	TRBJ1-5	ASNRAGNNQPQH
few	TRBV4-1	NA	TRBJ1-2	ASSQYQGTGYT
NA	TRBV5-1	TRBD2	TRBJ2-3	ASSLGLAGNTDTQY
NA	TRBV10-3	TRBD1	TRBJ2-3	AARDRGTDTQY
few	TRBV4-3	NA	TRBJ1-5	ASSQDRYSLNQPQH
few	TRBV6-5	NA	TRBJ2-7	ASSYSGHKTYEQY
few	TRBV7-2	NA	TRBJ2-1	ASSPQGNEQF
few	TRBV5-1	NA	TRBJ2-1	ASSLEAIQDEQF
NA	TRBV28	NA	TRBJ1-5	ASTTGGNQPQH
NA	TRBV5-6	NA	TRBJ1-5	ASSQAGDQPQH
NA	TRBV7-6	NA	TRBJ1-2	ASSLAQGGYGYT
once	TRBV28	TRBD1	TRBJ2-7	ASSFGSGTGGYEQY
few	TRBV28	NA	TRBJ1-4	ASSSRTATEKLF
NA	TRBV27	TRBD1	TRBJ2-7	ASRRTGSPSYEQY
NA	TRBV28	TRBD2	TRBJ2-1	ASSSPTSGGYNEQF
NA	TRBV18	NA	TRBJ2-6	ASSSGPSGANVLT
NA	TRBV27	NA	TRBJ1-6	ASSTEDLALH
NA	TRBV25-1	NA	TRBJ1-4	ASSEDRATNEKLF
once	TRBV19	NA	TRBJ2-2	ASTLVAGVTGELF
NA	TRBV5-1	TRBD2	TRBJ2-3	ASSFIPGGGTDTQY
few	TRBV7-2	TRBD1	TRBJ1-1	ASSIRTGTGEHTEAF
NA	TRBV9	NA	TRBJ2-1	ASSVGSGYGEQF
NA	TRBV29-1	NA	TRBJ1-1	SAEQGRTEAF
NA	TRBV27	TRBD1	TRBJ1-2	ASSFWPTARGPIGYT
NA	TRBV25-1	NA	TRBJ1-4	ASSEWGGIEYEKLF
NA	TRBV28	TRBD1	TRBJ1-2	ASSLRDREDYT
few	TRBV4-2	TRBD1	TRBJ1-4	ASSQEGQGLEKLF
few	TRBV28	TRBD1	TRBJ2-7	ASSGQLYEQY
few	TRBV27	NA	TRBJ1-1	ASSLGGFGNTEAF
few	TRBV7-2	TRBD1	TRBJ2-1	ASSPRDRGSHNEQF